A selection of T cell receptor beta chains follows, all from one sample in a study of blood T cell repertoires in COVID-19. Some clones are missing from TCRdb's copy, which holds only in-frame ones; the method was immunoSEQ multiplex PCR. The sample consists of under 250,000 clones, approximately 77% of them appearing once. Sequencing was done on a sample of peripheral blood. The receptors stem from a woman of 80 years or more with acute or convalescent COVID-19. Each CDR3 is given with its conserved first and last residue. Each record gives: J gene, clone size, V gene, CDR3 length, D gene, CDR3 protein, CDR3 DNA. The D gene is left open where the match is weak. Only some rows state a clone size, as once, few, many or a class for expanded clones.

>TRBJ1-4|NA|TRBV6-5|15|TRBD1
CASSYGLQGEGKLFF
TGTGCCAGCAGTTACGGGTTACAGGGGGAGGGAAAACTGTTTTTT
>TRBJ1-3|NA|TRBV5-4|15|TRBD1
CASSLGTGRRNTIYF
TGTGCCAGCAGCTTGGGGACAGGACGTCGGAACACCATATATTTT
>TRBJ2-6|NA|TRBV27|15|NA
CASSLWPAGANVLTF
TGTGCCAGCAGTTTATGGCCAGCTGGGGCCAACGTCCTGACTTTC
>TRBJ2-7|NA|TRBV7-8|14|NA
CASSPDRFSYEQYF
TGTGCCAGCAGCCCCGACAGGTTCTCCTACGAGCAGTACTTC
>TRBJ1-2|NA|TRBV5-4|12|TRBD1
CASNERQGGYTF
TGTGCCAGCAACGAACGACAGGGCGGCTACACCTTC
>TRBJ1-2|NA|TRBV5-5|13|NA
CASSLVGGEGYTF
TGTGCCAGCAGCTTGGTGGGGGGAGAAGGCTACACCTTC
>TRBJ2-2|once|TRBV2|14|TRBD1
CASSEQGAGGELFF
TGTGCCAGCAGTGAACAGGGGGCTGGCGGGGAGCTGTTTTTT
>TRBJ1-1|NA|TRBV14|14|NA
CASSQQRGGTEAFF
TGTGCCAGCAGCCAACAGAGGGGGGGCACTGAAGCTTTCTTT
>TRBJ1-1|NA|TRBV7-2|15|TRBD1
CASSTGQGWRTEAFF
TGTGCCAGCAGCACGGGACAGGGTTGGAGGACTGAAGCTTTCTTT
>TRBJ1-2|NA|TRBV19|13|NA
CASSISRDHGYTF
TGTGCCAGTAGTATTAGCAGGGATCATGGCTACACCTTC
>TRBJ2-1|NA|TRBV5-4|15|NA
CASSLVAATGNEQFF
TGTGCCAGCAGCTTGGTGGCCGCCACGGGCAATGAGCAGTTCTTC
>TRBJ2-6|NA|TRBV9|15|NA
CASSVAGAGANVLTF
TGTGCCAGCAGCGTAGCCGGGGCTGGGGCCAACGTCCTGACTTTC